This entry describes one TCR beta chain. Its target is unknown. The data derive from a study of CD8 T cells in ankylosing spondylitis. General study results and limits: Disease-linked clones were reportedly significantly enriched in matched ankylosing spondylitis synovial fluid.

Researchers built TCR beta libraries using quantitative 5'-RACE with molecular barcodes. MiXCR, applied by TCRdb to the 5' RACE reads, yields one record per CDR3 protein. This table holds about 360,000 distinct CDR3 sequences, 20% to 25% found once. The germline V gene has CDR1 SQVTM and CDR2 ANQGSEA. The CDR3 extends over 13 amino acids. V trimming: 5 bases; J trimming: 6 bases; junction bases outside the gene matches: 4. The receptor was isolated from a male donor with ankylosing spondylitis or in good health (not recorded which). V gene TRBV29-1 combines with J gene TRBJ2-1; TRBD2 matches 10 bases. The sequencing input was blood, either unsorted or a sorted T cell fraction (not recorded which). For the CDR3, the DNA is TGCAGCGTTCCCCAGCGGGGGGGCAATGAGCAGTTCTTC. Its protein product is CSVPQRGGNEQFF.